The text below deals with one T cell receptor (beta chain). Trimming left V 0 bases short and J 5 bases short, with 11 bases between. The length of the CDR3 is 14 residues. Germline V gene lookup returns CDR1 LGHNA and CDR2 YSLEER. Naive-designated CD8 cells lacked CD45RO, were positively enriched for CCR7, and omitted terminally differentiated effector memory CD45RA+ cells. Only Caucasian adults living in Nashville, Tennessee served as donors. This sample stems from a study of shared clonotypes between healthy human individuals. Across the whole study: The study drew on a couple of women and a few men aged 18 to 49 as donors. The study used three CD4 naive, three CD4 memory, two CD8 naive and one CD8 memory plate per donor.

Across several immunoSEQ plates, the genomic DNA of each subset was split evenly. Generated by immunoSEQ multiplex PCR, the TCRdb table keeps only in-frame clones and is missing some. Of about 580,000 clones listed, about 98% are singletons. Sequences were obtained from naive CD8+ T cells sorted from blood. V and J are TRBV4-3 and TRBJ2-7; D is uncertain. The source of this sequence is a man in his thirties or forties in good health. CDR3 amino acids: CASSQDLGKDEQYF. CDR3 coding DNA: TGCGCCAGCAGCCAAGATTTGGGCAAGGACGAGCAGTACTTC.